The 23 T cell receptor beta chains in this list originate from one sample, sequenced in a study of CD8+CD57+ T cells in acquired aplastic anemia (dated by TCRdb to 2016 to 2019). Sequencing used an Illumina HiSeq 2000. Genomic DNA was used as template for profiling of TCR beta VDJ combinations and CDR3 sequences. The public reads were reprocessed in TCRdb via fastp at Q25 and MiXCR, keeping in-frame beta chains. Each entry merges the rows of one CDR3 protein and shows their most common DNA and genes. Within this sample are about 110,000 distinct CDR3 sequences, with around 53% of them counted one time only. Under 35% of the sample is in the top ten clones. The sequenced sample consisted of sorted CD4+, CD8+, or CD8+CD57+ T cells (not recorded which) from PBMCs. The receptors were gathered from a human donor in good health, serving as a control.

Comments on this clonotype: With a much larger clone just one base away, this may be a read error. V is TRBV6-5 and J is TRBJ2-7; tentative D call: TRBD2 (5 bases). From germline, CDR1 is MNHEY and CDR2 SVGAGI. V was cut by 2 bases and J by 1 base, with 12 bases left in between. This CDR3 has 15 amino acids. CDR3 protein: CASSYPNEGSYEQYF. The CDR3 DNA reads TGTGCCAGCAGTTACCCGAACGAGGGATCCTACGAGCAGTACTTC.

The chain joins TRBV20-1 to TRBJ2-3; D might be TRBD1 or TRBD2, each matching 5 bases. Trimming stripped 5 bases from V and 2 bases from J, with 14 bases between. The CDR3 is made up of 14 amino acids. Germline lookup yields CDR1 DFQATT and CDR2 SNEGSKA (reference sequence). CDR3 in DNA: TGCAGTGCTGGGACCCGAAGACTCACAGATACGCAGTATTTT. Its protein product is CSAGTRRLTDTQYF.

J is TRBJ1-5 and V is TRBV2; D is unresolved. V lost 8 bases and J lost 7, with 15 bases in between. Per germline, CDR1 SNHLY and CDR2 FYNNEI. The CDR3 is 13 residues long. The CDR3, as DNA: TGTGCCAGCGAGGGTGGGTTTGAACAGCCCCAGCATTTT. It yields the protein CASEGGFEQPQHF.

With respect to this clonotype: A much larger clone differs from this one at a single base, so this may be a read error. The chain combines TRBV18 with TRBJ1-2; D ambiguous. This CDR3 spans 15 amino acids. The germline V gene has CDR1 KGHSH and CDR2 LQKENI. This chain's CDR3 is CARSLRWQHNYGYTF. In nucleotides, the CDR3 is TGTGCCCGCTCACTCCGGTGGCAGCATAACTATGGCTACACCTTC.

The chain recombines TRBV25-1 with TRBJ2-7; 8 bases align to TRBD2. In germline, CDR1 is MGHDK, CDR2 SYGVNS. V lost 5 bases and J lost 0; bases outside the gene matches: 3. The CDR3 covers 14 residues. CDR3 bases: TGTGCCAGCAGTCCCCGGGAGGGCTCCTACGAGCAGTACTTC. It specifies CASSPREGSYEQYF.

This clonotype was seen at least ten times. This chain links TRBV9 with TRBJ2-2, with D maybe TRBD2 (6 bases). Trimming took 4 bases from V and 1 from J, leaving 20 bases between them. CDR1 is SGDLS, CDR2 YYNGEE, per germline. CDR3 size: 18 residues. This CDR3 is CASSTPRDGGGNTGELFF. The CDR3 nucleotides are TGTGCCAGCAGCACGCCTCGGGACGGGGGAGGGAACACCGGGGAGCTGTTTTTT.

This CDR3 is CASSQRGGSGANVLTF. CDR3 nucleotides: TGTGCCAGCAGCCAGCGGGGCGGATCCGGGGCCAACGTCCTGACTTTC. The genes are TRBV11-2 and TRBJ2-6, with 7 positions matching TRBD2. This CDR3 spans 16 amino acids. Germline-derived CDR1 and CDR2 are SGHAT and FQNNGV. V shed 5 bases, J shed 4 bases, and the junction held 8 bases outside the gene matches. The full variable domain, rest sourced from reference TRBV11-2 and TRBJ2-6, is EAGVAQSPRYKIIEKRQSVAFWCNPISGHATLYWYQQILGQGPKLLIQFQNNGVVDDSQLPKDRFSAERLKGVDSTLKIQPAKLEDSAVYLCASSQRGGSGANVLTFGAGSRLTVL.

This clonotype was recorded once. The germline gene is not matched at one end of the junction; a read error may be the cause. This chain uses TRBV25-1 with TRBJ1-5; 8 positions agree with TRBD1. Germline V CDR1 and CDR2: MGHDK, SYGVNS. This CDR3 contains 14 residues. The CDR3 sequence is CASSDMDRDQPRHF. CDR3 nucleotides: TGTGCCAGCAGCGATATGGACAGGGATCAGCCCCGGCATTTT.

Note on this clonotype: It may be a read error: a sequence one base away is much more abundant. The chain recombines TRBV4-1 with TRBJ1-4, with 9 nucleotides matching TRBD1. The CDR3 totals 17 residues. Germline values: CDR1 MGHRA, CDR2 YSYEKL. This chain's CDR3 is CASGQDQGQGTNEKLFF. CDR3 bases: TGCGCCAGCGGCCAAGATCAGGGACAGGGCACTAATGAAAAACTGTTTTTT.

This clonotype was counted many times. The CDR3 DNA is TGCAGTGGGACTAGCCCGACCTACGAGCAGTACTTC. Protein product: CSGTSPTYEQYF. The gene calls are TRBV20-1 and TRBJ2-7, with 8 positions matching TRBD2. From germline, CDR1 is DFQATT and CDR2 SNEGSKA (reference sequence). J lost 2 bases, V lost 7 bases, and 4 bases had no gene match. CDR3 length equals 12 residues.

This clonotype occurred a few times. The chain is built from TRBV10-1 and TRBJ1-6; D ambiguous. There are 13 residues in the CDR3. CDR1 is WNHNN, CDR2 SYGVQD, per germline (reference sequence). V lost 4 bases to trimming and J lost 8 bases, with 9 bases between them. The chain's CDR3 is CASSAGPYSPLHF. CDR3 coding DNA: TGCGCCAGCAGTGCCGGACCTTATTCACCCCTCCACTTT.

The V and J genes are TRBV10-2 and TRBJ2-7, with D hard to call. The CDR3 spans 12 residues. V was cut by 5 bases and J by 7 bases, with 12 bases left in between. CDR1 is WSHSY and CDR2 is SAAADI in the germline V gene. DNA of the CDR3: TGCGCCAGCAGTCTCAATTTCCGTGAGCAGTACTTC. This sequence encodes CASSLNFREQYF.

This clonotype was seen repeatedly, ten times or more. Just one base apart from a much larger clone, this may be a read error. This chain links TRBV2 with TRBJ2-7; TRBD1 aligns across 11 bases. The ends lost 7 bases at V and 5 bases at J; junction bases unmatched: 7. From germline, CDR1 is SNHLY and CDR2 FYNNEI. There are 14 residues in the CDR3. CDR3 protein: CASMRTGGEHEQYF. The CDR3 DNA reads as TGTGCCAGCATGAGGACAGGGGGCGAACACGAGCAGTACTTC. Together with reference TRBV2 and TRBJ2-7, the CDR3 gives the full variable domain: EPEVTQTPSHQVTQMGQEVILRCVPISNHLYFYWYRQILGQKVEFLVSFYNNEISEKSEIFDDQFSVERPDGSNFTLKIRSTKLEDSAMYFCASMRTGGEHEQYFGPGTRLTVT.

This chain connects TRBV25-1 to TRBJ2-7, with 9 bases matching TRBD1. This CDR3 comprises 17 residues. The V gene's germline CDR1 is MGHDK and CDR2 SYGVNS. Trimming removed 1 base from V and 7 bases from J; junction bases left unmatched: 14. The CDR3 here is CASSESRQGGQGGEQYF. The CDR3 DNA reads TGTGCCAGCAGTGAATCCCGACAGGGGGGGCAGGGAGGTGAGCAGTACTTC.

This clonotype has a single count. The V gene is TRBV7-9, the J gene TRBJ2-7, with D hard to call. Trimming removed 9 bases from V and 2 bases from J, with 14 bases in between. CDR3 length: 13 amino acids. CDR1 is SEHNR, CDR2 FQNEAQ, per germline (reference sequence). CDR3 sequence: CASGRSGTYEQYF. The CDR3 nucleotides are TGTGCCAGTGGTAGAAGTGGTACCTACGAGCAGTACTTC.

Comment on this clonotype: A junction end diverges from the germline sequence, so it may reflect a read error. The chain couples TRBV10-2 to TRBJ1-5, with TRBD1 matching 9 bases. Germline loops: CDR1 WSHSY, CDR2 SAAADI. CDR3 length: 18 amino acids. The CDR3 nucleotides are TGCGCCGGCAGTGAACTCGTGGGACAGGGTGACGGCAATCGGCCCCAGCATTTT. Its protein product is CAGSELVGQGDGNRPQHF.

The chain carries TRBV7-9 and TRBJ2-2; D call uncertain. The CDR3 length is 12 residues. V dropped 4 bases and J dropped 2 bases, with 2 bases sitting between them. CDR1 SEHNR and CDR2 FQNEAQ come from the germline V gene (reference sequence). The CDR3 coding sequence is TGTGCCAGCAGCTCTAACACCGGGGAGCTGTTTTTT. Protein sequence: CASSSNTGELFF. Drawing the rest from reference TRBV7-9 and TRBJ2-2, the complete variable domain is DTGVSQNPRHKITKRGQNVTFRCDPISEHNRLYWYRQTLGQGPEFLTYFQNEAQLEKSRLLSDRFSAERPKGSFSTLEIQRTEQGDSAMYLCASSSNTGELFFGEGSRLTVL.

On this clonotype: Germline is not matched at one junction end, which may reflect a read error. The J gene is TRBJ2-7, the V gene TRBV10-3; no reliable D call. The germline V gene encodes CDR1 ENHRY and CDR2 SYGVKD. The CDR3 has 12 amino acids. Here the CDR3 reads CASSSGSTRQYF. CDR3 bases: TGTGCCAGCAGTTCGGGTAGTACGAGGCAGTACTTC.

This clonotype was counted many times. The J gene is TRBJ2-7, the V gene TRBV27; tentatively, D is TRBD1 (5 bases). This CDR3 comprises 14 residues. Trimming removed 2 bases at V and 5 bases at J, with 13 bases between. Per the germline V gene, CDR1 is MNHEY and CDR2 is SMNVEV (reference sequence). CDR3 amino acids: CASSLLAGYDEQYF. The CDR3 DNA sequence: TGTGCCAGCAGTTTACTGGCAGGGTATGACGAGCAGTACTTC.

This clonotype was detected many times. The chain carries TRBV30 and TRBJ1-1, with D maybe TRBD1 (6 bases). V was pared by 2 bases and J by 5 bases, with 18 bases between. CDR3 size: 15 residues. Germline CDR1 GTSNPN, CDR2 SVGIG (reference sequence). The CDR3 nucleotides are TGTGCCTGGAGTCAACAACAGGGAGTGAGGACTGAAGCTTTCTTT. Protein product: CAWSQQQGVRTEAFF.

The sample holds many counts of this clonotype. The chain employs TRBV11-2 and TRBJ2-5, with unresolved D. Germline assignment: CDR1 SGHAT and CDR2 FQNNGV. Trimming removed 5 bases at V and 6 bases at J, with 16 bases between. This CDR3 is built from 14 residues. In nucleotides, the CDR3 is TGTGCCAGCAGCGTTTCCCTAGATCGACAGACCCAGTACTTC. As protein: CASSVSLDRQTQYF.

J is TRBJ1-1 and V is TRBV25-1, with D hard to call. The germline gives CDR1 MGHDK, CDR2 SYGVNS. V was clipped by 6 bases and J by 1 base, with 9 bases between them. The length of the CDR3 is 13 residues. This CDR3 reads CASSFRENTEAFF. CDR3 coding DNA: TGTGCCAGCAGCTTCCGGGAGAACACTGAAGCTTTCTTT.

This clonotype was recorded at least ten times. CDR3 coding DNA: TGTGCCAGCAGCCAGGGGGGGCACGAGCAGTACTTC. Protein product: CASSQGGHEQYF. The V call is TRBV27, the J call TRBJ2-7; D could derive from TRBD1 or TRBD2 (7 bases each). V shed 6 bases and J shed 5 bases, with 11 bases lying between them. Germline CDR1 is MNHEY and CDR2 is SMNVEV (reference sequence). The CDR3 consists of 12 residues.